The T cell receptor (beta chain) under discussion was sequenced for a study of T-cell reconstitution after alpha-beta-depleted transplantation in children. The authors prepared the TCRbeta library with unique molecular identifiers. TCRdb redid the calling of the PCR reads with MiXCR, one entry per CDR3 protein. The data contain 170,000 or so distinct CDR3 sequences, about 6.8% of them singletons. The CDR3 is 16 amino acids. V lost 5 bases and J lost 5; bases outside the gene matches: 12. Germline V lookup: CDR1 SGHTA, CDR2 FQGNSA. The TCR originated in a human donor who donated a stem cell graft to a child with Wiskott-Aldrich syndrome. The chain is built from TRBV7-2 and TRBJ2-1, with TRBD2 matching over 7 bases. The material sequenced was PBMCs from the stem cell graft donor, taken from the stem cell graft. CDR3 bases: TGTGCCAGCAGCCCTGGGCCCCAGCGGGGTAACAATGAGCAGTTCTTC. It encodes CASSPGPQRGNNEQFF.